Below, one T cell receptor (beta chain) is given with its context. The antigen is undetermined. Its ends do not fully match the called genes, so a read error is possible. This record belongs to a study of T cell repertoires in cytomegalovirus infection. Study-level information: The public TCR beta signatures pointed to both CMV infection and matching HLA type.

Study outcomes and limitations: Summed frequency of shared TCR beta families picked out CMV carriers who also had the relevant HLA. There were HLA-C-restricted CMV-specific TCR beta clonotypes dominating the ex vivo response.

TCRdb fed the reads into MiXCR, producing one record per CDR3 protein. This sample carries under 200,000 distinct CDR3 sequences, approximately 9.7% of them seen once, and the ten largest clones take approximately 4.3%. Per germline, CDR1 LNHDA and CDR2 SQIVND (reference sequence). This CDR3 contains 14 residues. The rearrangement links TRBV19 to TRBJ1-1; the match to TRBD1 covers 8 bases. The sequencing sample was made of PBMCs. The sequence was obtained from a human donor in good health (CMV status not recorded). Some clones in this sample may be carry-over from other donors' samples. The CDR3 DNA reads TGTGTCAGTACCGCCGGACAGGGTTTCTCTGAAGCTTTCTTT. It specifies CVSTAGQGFSEAFF.